The 8 T cell receptor beta chains below were found in one sample sequenced in a study of blood T cell repertoires in COVID-19. Measured with immunoSEQ multiplex PCR; TCRdb has only the in-frame clones, and not every one. This sample has 270,000 or so clones, with approximately 90% found just once. Input material: PBMCs or T cells enriched from blood (not recorded which). The receptor source for this set is a woman aged 40 to 50 with acute COVID-19.

This clone was detected a few times. This chain joins TRBV5-6 and TRBJ1-2; D is perhaps TRBD1 (5 bases). The CDR3 is 14 amino acids. Germline-derived CDR1 and CDR2 are SGHDT and YYEEEE. V was shortened by 1 base and J by 8 bases, with 15 bases between the two germline ends. CDR3 amino acids: CASSLSGGVQGYTF. The CDR3, as DNA: TGTGCCAGCAGCTTGTCCGGGGGTGTGCAGGGCTACACCTTC.

This chain joins TRBV5-4 and TRBJ2-3; TRBD1 agrees at 9 bases. Germline V gene lookup returns CDR1 SGHNT and CDR2 YYREEE (reference sequence). CDR3 length: 16 amino acids. The trim removed 1 base at V and 2 bases at J, leaving 5 bases unmatched. The CDR3 loop is CASSLLTGGFTDTQYF. The CDR3 DNA follows: TGTGCCAGCAGCTTGTTAACAGGGGGCTTCACAGATACGCAGTATTTT.

This rearrangement joins TRBV6-5 to TRBJ1-1; 10 nucleotides agree with TRBD1. The CDR3 loop spans 14 amino acids. V shed 8 bases, J shed 10 bases, and the junction held 13 bases outside the gene matches. Germline assignment: CDR1 MNHEY and CDR2 SVGAGI. The CDR3 reads CASGRDRGGAVAFF. The CDR3 region has the DNA TGTGCCAGCGGCCGGGACAGGGGCGGAGCAGTAGCTTTCTTT.

This clone showed up just once. The CDR3 region is CASSLQGPRNTEAFF. The DNA of the CDR3 is TGTGCCAGCAGTCTCCAGGGGCCCCGGAACACTGAAGCTTTCTTT. This sequence joins TRBV28 and TRBJ1-1; D may be TRBD1 (6 bases). The V and J ends lost 5 bases and 1 base respectively, with 14 bases between them. The germline gives CDR1 MDHEN, CDR2 SYDVKM. The CDR3 extends over 15 amino acids.

This clone is a singleton in its sample. This chain joins TRBV28 and TRBJ2-5, with D perhaps matching TRBD1 (8 bases). This CDR3 has 14 amino acids. V was cut by 5 bases and J by 4 bases, with 14 bases left in between. Germline-derived CDR1 and CDR2 are MDHEN and SYDVKM. CDR3 sequence (DNA): TGTGCCAGCAGTGTAACAGGGGGGGCAGAGACCCAGTACTTC. Translating it yields CASSVTGGAETQYF.

This chain uses TRBV28 with TRBJ2-4; TRBD1 matches at 7 bases. The V segment lost 5 bases and the J segment 9 bases; nucleotides outside the gene matches: 7. The CDR3 totals 13 residues. Germline V CDR1 and CDR2: MDHEN, SYDVKM. Written as DNA, the CDR3 is TGTGCCAGCAGTCCAGACAGGGATGGCATTCAGTACTTC. Translated: CASSPDRDGIQYF.

The chain recombines TRBV30 with TRBJ1-2; 8 bases match TRBD1. The germline V gene encodes CDR1 GTSNPN and CDR2 SVGIG (reference sequence). The V gene end was trimmed by 2 bases and the J gene end by 5 bases; junction bases not matched to a gene: 7. This CDR3 is 14 amino acids long. The CDR3 loop is CAWSKGQGSYGYTF. CDR3 nucleotide sequence: TGTGCCTGGAGTAAAGGACAGGGATCTTATGGCTACACCTTC.

This clone was detected only once. The rearrangement uses TRBV19 and TRBJ1-5, with 8 bases identical to TRBD1. There are 14 residues in the CDR3. J gave up 11 bases and V 5 bases, and 11 bases lay outside the gene matches. Germline-derived CDR1 and CDR2 are LNHDA and SQIVND (reference sequence). The DNA for the CDR3 is TGTGCCAGTAGTGGGCAGGGGGCATTGAGGGCCCAGCATTTT. Protein: CASSGQGALRAQHF. Supplemented by reference TRBV19 and TRBJ1-5, the full variable domain reads DGGITQSPKYLFRKEGQNVTLSCEQNLNHDAMYWYRQDPGQGLRLIYYSQIVNDFQKGDIAEGYSVSREKKESFPLTVTSAQKNPTAFYLCASSGQGALRAQHFGDGTRLSIL.